This TCR beta chain was documented in a study of metastatic and nonmetastatic thyroid tumors. CDR3 length equals 12 residues. Unmatched junction bases numbered 4, after V lost 9 bases and J lost 5 bases. Germline loops: CDR1 MNHNS, CDR2 SASEGT. Patients underwent thyroid surgery, and none had received any treatment before it. Through MiXCR, TCRdb re-clonotyped the PCR reads. The sample includes about 13,000 clones, approximately 33% seen only once; the top ten take around an eighth. The TCR originated in a male donor with papillary thyroid cancer or a benign thyroid nodule (not recorded which). Some clones in this sample may be carry-over from other donors' samples. The sequenced sample was tumor tissue. J is TRBJ1-5 and V is TRBV6-1; 7 positions agree with TRBD1. The CDR3 DNA follows: TGTGCCAGTGGACAGGAATATCAGCCCCAGCATTTT. Protein product: CASGQEYQPQHF.